The source of this T cell receptor (beta chain) is a study of control samples from healthy donors and cancer patients. The germline V gene encodes CDR1 LNHDA and CDR2 SQIVND (reference sequence). The ends lost 6 bases at V and 1 base at J; junction bases unmatched: 4. The CDR3 covers 14 residues. Libraries were prepared by immunoSEQ multiplex PCR; TCRdb keeps only in-frame clonotypes and omits some of them. This sample has over 150,000 clones, with around 94% found just once. The chain has TRBV19 and TRBJ1-1; 8 positions agree with TRBD1. Sequencing was carried out using PBMCs. The TCR was taken from a man aged 60-69 years with colorectal cancer. This CDR3 reads CASRKTGANTEAFF. The CDR3, as DNA: TGTGCCAGTAGAAAGACAGGGGCGAACACTGAAGCTTTCTTT. Combining the CDR3 with reference TRBV19 and TRBJ1-1 gives the whole variable domain DGGITQSPKYLFRKEGQNVTLSCEQNLNHDAMYWYRQDPGQGLRLIYYSQIVNDFQKGDIAEGYSVSREKKESFPLTVTSAQKNPTAFYLCASRKTGANTEAFFGQGTRLTVV.